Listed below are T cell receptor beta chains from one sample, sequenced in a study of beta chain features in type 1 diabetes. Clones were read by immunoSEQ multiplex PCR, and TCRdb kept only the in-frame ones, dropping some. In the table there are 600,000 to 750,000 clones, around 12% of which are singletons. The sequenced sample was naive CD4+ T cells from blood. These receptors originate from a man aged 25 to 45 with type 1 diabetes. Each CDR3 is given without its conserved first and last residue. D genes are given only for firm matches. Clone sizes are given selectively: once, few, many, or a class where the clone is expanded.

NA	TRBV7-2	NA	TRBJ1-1	ASSPGGNTEAF
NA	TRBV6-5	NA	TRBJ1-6	ASSSRQDNSPLH
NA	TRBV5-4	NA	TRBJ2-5	ASQRTPGTQY
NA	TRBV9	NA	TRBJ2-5	ASSVGHTVDRETQY
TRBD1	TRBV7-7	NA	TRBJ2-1	ASSLEYAGGDEQF
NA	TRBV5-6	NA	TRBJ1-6	ASMKRGTLNSPLH
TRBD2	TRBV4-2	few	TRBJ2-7	ASSHIAGELNEQY
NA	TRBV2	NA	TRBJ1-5	ASSGMSNNQPQH
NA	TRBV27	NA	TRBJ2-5	ASSPPPGVKETQY
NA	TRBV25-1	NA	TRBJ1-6	ASRESSYNSPLH
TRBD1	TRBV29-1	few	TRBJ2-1	SVKRTGVNEQF
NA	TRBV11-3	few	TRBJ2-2	ASSLGTGELF
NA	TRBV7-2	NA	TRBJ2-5	ASSSSSGVRETQY
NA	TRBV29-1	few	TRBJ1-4	SVIAQGSATNEKLF
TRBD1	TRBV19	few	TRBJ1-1	ASSPFVQGAGAEAF
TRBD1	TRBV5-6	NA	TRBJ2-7	ASSFGITGAYEQY
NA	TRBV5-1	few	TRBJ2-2	ASSFQGPDTGELF
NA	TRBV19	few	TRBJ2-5	ASSDQETQY
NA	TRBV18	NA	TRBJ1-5	ASSPRDTGGSQPQH
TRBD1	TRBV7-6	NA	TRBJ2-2	ASSLASTGNTGELF
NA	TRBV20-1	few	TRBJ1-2	SAREGGGYT
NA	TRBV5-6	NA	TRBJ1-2	ASSLRGTGGYGYT
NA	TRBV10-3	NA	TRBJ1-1	AIRLGHADTEAF
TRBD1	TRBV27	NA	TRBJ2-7	ASSWSAGTGTYEQY
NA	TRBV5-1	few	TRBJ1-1	ASSLEGMNTEAF
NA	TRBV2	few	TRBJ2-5	ASSGGRPQETQY
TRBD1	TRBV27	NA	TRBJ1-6	ASSSRTGMGSPLH
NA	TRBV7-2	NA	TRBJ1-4	ASSLVGTPSTNEKLF
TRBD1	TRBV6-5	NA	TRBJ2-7	ASRPGQASYEQY
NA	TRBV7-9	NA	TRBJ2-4	ASSLVYRDDKNIQY
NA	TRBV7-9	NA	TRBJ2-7	ASSSEWSEQY
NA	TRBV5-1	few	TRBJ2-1	ASSLGSEGGF
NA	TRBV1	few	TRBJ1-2	TSSQDRGQGYRYGYT
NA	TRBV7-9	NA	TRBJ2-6	ASSPRPGQKVSGANVLT
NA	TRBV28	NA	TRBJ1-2	ASSPIGLDGYT
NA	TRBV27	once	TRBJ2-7	ASSPYTPTYEQY
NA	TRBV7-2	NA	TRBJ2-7	ASSYHPGVNEQY
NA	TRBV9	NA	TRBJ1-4	ASSARLGEKLF
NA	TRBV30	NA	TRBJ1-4	AWTAGGAGEKLF
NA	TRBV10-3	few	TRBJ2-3	AISADEIDTQY
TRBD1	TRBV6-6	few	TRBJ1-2	ASSYSIGGGNGYT
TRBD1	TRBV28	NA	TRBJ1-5	ASSPLGTVGQPQH
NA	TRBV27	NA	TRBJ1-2	ASSLRGSNYGYT
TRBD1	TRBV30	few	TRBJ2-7	AWSPRDREMEQY
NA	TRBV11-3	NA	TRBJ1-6	ASSWRQSESLH
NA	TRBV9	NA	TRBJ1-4	ASSPPGLQGGEKLF
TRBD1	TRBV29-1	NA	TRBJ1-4	SARTGGEKLF
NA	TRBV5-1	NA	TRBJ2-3	ASHGGSTDTQY
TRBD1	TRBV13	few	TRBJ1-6	ASSLGHPGQGNSPLH
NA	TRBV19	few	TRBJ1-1	ASSIDQGLGGNTEAF
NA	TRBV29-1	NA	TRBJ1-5	SVTGRPDQPQH
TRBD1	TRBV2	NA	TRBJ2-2	ASSFQGGWNTGELF
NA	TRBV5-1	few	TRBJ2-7	ASKTGSGVDEQY